This TCR beta chain was found in a study of T cell changes during pregnancy in multiple sclerosis. The CDR3 covers 13 residues. CDR1 is MNHNY and CDR2 is SVGAGI in the germline V gene (reference sequence). The V and J ends lost 5 bases and 2 bases respectively, with 9 bases between them. The table came from immunoSEQ multiplex PCR; TCRdb's copy has only in-frame clones and leaves some out. The sample records about 47,000 clones, 80% to 90% being singletons. The material sequenced was peripheral blood, taken in the first trimester of pregnancy. This sequence originates from a female donor with multiple sclerosis, enrolled in a pregnancy study. The chain links TRBV6-6 to TRBJ1-2; the D is unclear. CDR3 in DNA: TGTGCCAGCAGTAATACAGAGAACTATGGCTACACCTTC. It is translated as CASSNTENYGYTF.